This entry lists 24 T cell receptor beta chains sequenced from one sample in a study of T-cell memory formation after mild COVID-19. TCRdb analysed the 5' RACE reads with MiXCR anew, one entry per CDR3 protein. The table lists fewer than 250,000 distinct CDR3 sequences, roughly 30% of them singletons. Sequenced sample: PBMCs or a T cell subset sorted from them (not recorded which). These receptors were obtained from an adult woman who had mild COVID-19 (a few samples of this study predate the infection). Cell type and time point are not known.

In this sample, this clonotype turned up many times. The genes are TRBV19 and TRBJ1-1; 10 positions match TRBD1. The CDR3 length is 15 residues. J gave up 3 bases and V 5 bases, and 6 bases lay outside the gene matches. Germline lookup yields CDR1 LNHDA and CDR2 SQIVND (reference sequence). CDR3 protein: CASSPWGQGHTEAFF. The DNA of the CDR3 is TGTGCCAGTAGTCCATGGGGACAGGGGCACACTGAAGCTTTCTTT.

The chain combines TRBV7-9 with TRBJ2-1, with D maybe TRBD2 (7 bases). V was trimmed by 8 bases and J by 3 bases, leaving 14 bases between them. This CDR3 is built from 14 residues. Germline assignment: CDR1 SEHNR and CDR2 FQNEAQ (reference sequence). The CDR3 bases are TGTGCCAGCCAGCGGGACACAGGCTACAATGAGCAGTTCTTC. Translating gives CASQRDTGYNEQFF. The whole variable domain, remainder taken from reference TRBV7-9 and TRBJ2-1, is DTGVSQNPRHKITKRGQNVTFRCDPISEHNRLYWYRQTLGQGPEFLTYFQNEAQLEKSRLLSDRFSAERPKGSFSTLEIQRTEQGDSAMYLCASQRDTGYNEQFFGPGTRLTVL.

This clonotype was counted between two and nine times. V usage is TRBV6-2 or TRBV6-3 and J usage is TRBJ2-7, with D possibly matching TRBD2 (6 bases). The CDR3 has 14 residues. CDR1 and CDR2 (germline): MNHEY, SVGEGT. Trimming removed 4 bases at V and 4 bases at J, with 14 bases between. CDR3 in amino acids: CASSWGGGTYEQYF. The CDR3 DNA sequence: TGTGCCAGCAGTTGGGGTGGAGGGACGTACGAGCAGTACTTC.

This rearrangement joins TRBV6-5 to TRBJ2-3; 11 bases agree with TRBD2. V dropped 5 bases and J dropped 4; count of bases not matched to a gene: 5. This CDR3 comprises 15 residues. Per the germline V gene, CDR1 is MNHEY and CDR2 is SVGAGI. DNA for the CDR3: TGTGCCAGCAGTGCGACTAGCGGGACCCCAGATACGCAGTATTTT. Protein product: CASSATSGTPDTQYF.

The chain recombines TRBV30 with TRBJ2-7; D remains ambiguous. The CDR3 totals 13 residues. Trimming cost V 4 bases and J 6 bases, with 16 bases left between them. Germline V gene sequence: CDR1 GTSNPN, CDR2 SVGIG (reference sequence). DNA of the CDR3: TGTGCCTGGACGGCCACTCGGCGAGGCGAGCAGTACTTC. Protein product: CAWTATRRGEQYF.

CDR3 in DNA: TGTGCCAGCAGGTCCGGGACAGGACCCTACGAGCAGTACTTC. Its protein product is CASRSGTGPYEQYF. V is TRBV12-3 or TRBV12-4 and J is TRBJ2-7, with 8 bases identical to TRBD1. V was pared by 6 bases and J by 2 bases, with 6 bases of the junction left unmatched. This CDR3 has 14 amino acids.

J is TRBJ1-5 and V is TRBV20-1; D is possibly TRBD1 (5 bases). Germline CDR1 reads DFQATT; CDR2 reads SNEGSKA (reference sequence). Trimming took off 5 bases at V and 5 bases at J, with 22 bases between the two ends. The CDR3 extends over 16 amino acids. DNA of the CDR3: TGCAGTGCTGGGTTTGGCGGGCTTCAGGGTGATCAGCCCCAGCATTTT. Translated: CSAGFGGLQGDQPQHF.

Only a few counts were recorded for this clonotype. In DNA form, the CDR3 reads TGCAGTGCTAGAGATAACTTTCGGAGCCCCACCTACGAGCAGTACTTC. Amino acid sequence: CSARDNFRSPTYEQYF. This rearrangement joins TRBV20-1 to TRBJ2-7; D is uncertain. Germline CDR1 is DFQATT and CDR2 is SNEGSKA (reference sequence). The CDR3 consists of 16 residues. V was trimmed by 0 bases and J by 2 bases, leaving 17 bases between them.

This clonotype was recorded a few times. The chain employs TRBV15 and TRBJ2-7; D may be TRBD1 (7 bases). Germline CDR1 and CDR2: LNHNV and YYDKDF (reference sequence). This CDR3 has 19 residues. The V end was cut by 2 bases, the J end by 1 base, with 24 bases between. The CDR3 spells CATSRLRGTALSLSYEQYF. The CDR3 DNA reads TGTGCCACCAGCAGACTTCGCGGGACAGCCCTCTCTCTGTCCTACGAGCAGTACTTC.

This clonotype appeared a few times. V is TRBV12-3 or TRBV12-4 and J is TRBJ1-5; 8 nucleotides align to TRBD1. V gave up 3 bases and J gave up 5 bases; unmatched junction bases: 3. There are 14 residues in the CDR3. The CDR3 spells CASSLTQGDQPQHF. The CDR3 region has the DNA TGTGCCAGCAGTTTGACACAGGGGGATCAGCCCCAGCATTTT.

The table lists this clonotype with a few counts. The V call is TRBV20-1, the J call TRBJ2-5; 7 bases fit TRBD1. The germline V gene encodes CDR1 DFQATT and CDR2 SNEGSKA (reference sequence). The CDR3 consists of 14 residues. The V gene end was trimmed by 1 base and the J gene end by 1 base; junction bases not matched to a gene: 3. This CDR3 is CSARAGTAQETQYF. The DNA for the CDR3 is TGCAGTGCTAGAGCCGGGACAGCCCAAGAGACCCAGTACTTC.

This clonotype has just a few counts. The chain couples TRBV12-3 or TRBV12-4 to TRBJ1-1, with D unresolved. Trimming took off 2 bases at V and 5 bases at J, with 9 bases between the two ends. The CDR3 spans 13 residues. The CDR3 DNA is TGTGCCAGCAGTTTACTCGCGGTAACTGAAGCTTTCTTT. This codes for CASSLLAVTEAFF.

The chain has TRBV6-1 and TRBJ1-1; no clear D. Germline CDR1 and CDR2: MNHNS and SASEGT. The CDR3 spans 13 residues. V lost 2 bases and J lost 6, with 10 bases in between. The CDR3 DNA sequence: TGTGCCAGCAGTGAAAGGATACCCCCTGAAGCTTTCTTT. Encoded protein: CASSERIPPEAFF.

This clonotype was found a few times. The chain couples TRBV4-1 to TRBJ1-1, with TRBD1 as a possible D gene (6 bases). Trimming took 3 bases from V and 1 from J, leaving 12 bases between them. The length of the CDR3 is 15 residues. The germline CDR1 and CDR2 sequences are MGHRA and YSYEKL. CDR3 amino acids: CASSHQGGRNTEAFF. The DNA for the CDR3 is TGCGCCAGCAGCCATCAAGGGGGGCGGAACACTGAAGCTTTCTTT.

In this sample, this clonotype turned up a few times. The V gene is TRBV5-1, the J gene TRBJ1-5; D gene uncertain. Deletions cut 4 bases from V and 4 bases from J, with 15 bases between. This CDR3 has 15 amino acids. Looked up from germline, CDR1 is SGHRS and CDR2 is YFSETQ. The CDR3 nucleotides are TGCGCCAGCAGCATCCGCCGTCGACTTAATCAGCCCCAGCATTTT. This codes for CASSIRRRLNQPQHF.

The chain links TRBV7-6 to TRBJ2-7; D might be TRBD2 (5 bases). V was shortened by 8 bases and J by 7 bases, with 18 bases between the two germline ends. CDR3 length equals 13 residues. Germline-derived CDR1 and CDR2 are SGHVS and FNYEAQ. This chain's CDR3 is CASGPHFRGEQYF. CDR3 coding DNA: TGTGCCAGCGGCCCCCATTTCCGGGGAGAGCAGTACTTC.

This clonotype was seen many times. The V gene is TRBV25-1, the J gene TRBJ1-4, with D perhaps TRBD1 (6 bases). Trimming took off 5 bases at V and 6 bases at J, with 13 bases between the two ends. CDR1 and CDR2 (germline): MGHDK, SYGVNS. The CDR3 consists of 14 residues. The CDR3 coding sequence is TGTGCCAGCAGTAGAAGAGAGGGGGATGAAAAACTGTTTTTT. It encodes CASSRREGDEKLFF.

V gene TRBV6-1 combines with J gene TRBJ2-1; D may be TRBD1 or TRBD2 (5 bases each). V lost 6 bases, J lost 0 bases, and 12 bases lay in between. The CDR3 sequence is 15 residues long. Germline CDR1 and CDR2: MNHNS and SASEGT. The CDR3 nucleotides are TGTGCCAGCAGGTCGAGGGGCTACTCCTACAATGAGCAGTTCTTC. Translation gives CASRSRGYSYNEQFF.

The table lists this clonotype with a few counts. The chain has TRBV4-1 and TRBJ2-7; D possibly corresponds to TRBD1 (6 bases). CDR1 is MGHRA and CDR2 is YSYEKL in the germline V gene. V was cut by 0 bases and J by 6 bases, with 18 bases left in between. The CDR3 is 16 amino acids. The CDR3 nucleotides read TGCGCCAGCAGCCAAGATCCTTGGGGCCGAGGGGGCGAGCAGTACTTC. Amino acids: CASSQDPWGRGGEQYF.

This clonotype was seen more than once but under ten times. The chain carries TRBV2 and TRBJ2-7; possible D gene TRBD1, 5 bases. Germline V CDR1 and CDR2: SNHLY, FYNNEI. This CDR3 spans 14 amino acids. The germline V and J ends were trimmed by 2 bases and 2 bases, with 10 bases remaining between them. CDR3 region: CASSEMDKAYEQYF. The CDR3 DNA reads TGTGCCAGCAGTGAAATGGACAAAGCCTACGAGCAGTACTTC.

The CDR3 is CASSFTLADTQYF. The CDR3 DNA reads as TGTGCCAGCAGCTTTACCTTAGCGGATACGCAGTATTTT. The genes are TRBV7-2 and TRBJ2-3; tentative D call: TRBD2 (5 bases). Per germline, CDR1 SGHTA and CDR2 FQGNSA. This CDR3 is 13 amino acids long. The V end lost 3 bases, the J end lost 6 bases, and 10 bases lay between the germline ends.

V gene TRBV20-1 combines with J gene TRBJ1-6, with 8 bases identical to TRBD1. This CDR3 is 13 amino acids long. Germline V gene data show CDR1 as DFQATT and CDR2 as SNEGSKA (reference sequence). Unmatched junction bases numbered 7, after V lost 6 bases and J lost 9 bases. CDR3 loop: CSAPTGVGSPLHF. CDR3 nucleotides: TGCAGTGCCCCGACAGGGGTCGGTTCACCCCTCCACTTT.

The table lists this clonotype with a few counts. V usage is TRBV14 and J usage is TRBJ1-2; D is unclear. Trimming cost V 0 bases and J 3 bases, with 5 bases left between them. Germline loops: CDR1 SGHDN, CDR2 FVKESK. The CDR3 has 13 amino acids. Here the CDR3 reads CASSQDRYYGYTF. CDR3 sequence (DNA): TGTGCCAGCAGCCAAGACAGATACTATGGCTACACCTTC.

This clonotype was counted between two and nine times. This rearrangement joins TRBV10-3 to TRBJ1-1; TRBD1 matches 9 bases. CDR3 length equals 14 residues. With 6 bases clipped from V and 0 bases from J, the junction kept 2 bases outside the gene matches. Germline V gene lookup returns CDR1 ENHRY and CDR2 SYGVKD. The CDR3 is CAISGQGLNTEAFF. The CDR3 region has the DNA TGTGCCATCAGCGGACAGGGGCTGAACACTGAAGCTTTCTTT.